This T cell receptor beta chain was identified during a study of T-cell reconstitution after alpha-beta-depleted transplantation in children. Preparation of the TCRbeta library used unique molecular identifiers. TCRdb processed the PCR reads anew with MiXCR; each CDR3 protein has one entry. The table has 40,000 to 60,000 distinct CDR3 sequences, roughly 8.7% seen once. V dropped 1 base and J dropped 3 bases, with 8 bases sitting between them. There are 14 residues in the CDR3. Per germline, CDR1 LGHDT and CDR2 YNNKEL (reference sequence). This clonotype was counted many times. This material consisted of PBMCs, mostly from graft donor cells, taken 60 days after TCRalphabeta/CD19-depleted stem cell transplant. This TCR was recovered from a male patient aged 2-15 years who had a stem cell transplant for chronic granulomatous disease, so the T cells may come from the graft donor. V is TRBV3-1 and J is TRBJ2-3, with D uncertain. The CDR3 DNA is TGTGCCAGCAGCCAAGGGGGTTTAACAGATACGCAGTATTTT. Its protein is CASSQGGLTDTQYF.